This T cell receptor beta chain was sequenced for a study of Ad26.COV2.S vaccination and SARS-CoV-2 variants (dated by TCRdb to the early 2020s). In terms of the full investigation: Donors in the vaccine arm were drawn from COV1001, a phase I-IIa trial of Ad26.COV2.S in healthy adults that was multicentre, randomized, double-blind and placebo-controlled. Ad26.COV2.S was administered intramuscularly at 5 x 10^10 or 1 x 10^11 viral particles, either as a single shot or as two shots given 56 days apart. Trial participants were randomized into five groups of five: low-dose or high-dose Ad26.COV2.S given once or twice, or placebo on both occasions. The TCR-sequenced set comprised around 30 samples: around 20 Ad26.COV2.S vaccine recipients, 5 placebo recipients and 8 SARS-CoV-2 convalescent individuals. Blinding of investigators to trial group allocation was maintained during experiments and outcome assessment. The specificity and breadth of SARS-CoV-2-reactive T cell receptors after Ad26.COV2.S vaccination were assessed by TCRbeta repertoire sequencing.

The immunoSEQ Assay was the method used to sequence TCRbeta CDR3 regions. After extraction, genomic DNA underwent amplification by bias-controlled multiplex PCR, followed by high-throughput sequencing. Under the source paper's analysis protocol: Collapsing and filtering of sequences were performed to quantify the absolute abundance of each unique TCRbeta CDR3 region. T cell fraction was estimated by normalizing TCRbeta template counts to usable DNA, with usable DNA measured through amplification of reference genes found in all nucleated cells. Repertoire TCRs were annotated as SARS-CoV-2-specific by exact matching of V gene, CDR3 amino acid sequence and J gene to a known reactive TCR set. MIRA supplied the reference SARS-CoV-2 TCR set, which was filtered for enrichment in COVID-19-positive ImmuneCODE repertoires so that public or cross-reactive TCRs were removed. Based on the MIRA antigens, annotated TCRs were further analysed at the level of specific ORF or position within ORF. Breadth was defined as the number of annotated unique rearrangements divided by the total number of unique productive rearrangements, and depth was defined as the summed frequency of the annotated unique rearrangements. TCR breadth was compared between groups using two-sided Wilcoxon rank-sum tests. TCRdb holds this immuneACCESS table with in-frame rearrangements only. Some clones are missing; in checked studies, unresolved V genes explain under half, and the rest has no known cause. From that table come the V and J calls and clone size; the DNA was used to work out D and trimming. The sample records 360,000 or so clones, approximately 90% of which are singletons. The ten biggest clones cover under 2% of the sample.

Here is what the overall study found, with its caveats: Vaccine and placebo recipients had comparable non-spike TCR breadth, which fits with the vaccine containing only spike. The authors noted that total T cell responses may have been underestimated by the TCR breadth and depth analyses. After vaccination, substantial breadth of spike-specific CD8+ and CD4+ T cell responses was reported. The study was not powered to compare responses between vaccine doses or regimens. Higher spike-specific TCR breadth was observed in Ad26.COV2.S recipients than in placebo recipients (P = 0.0014).

The treatment or condition label for this specimen denotes: around 19 received Ad26.COV2.S at low or high dose, single or two shots; several received placebo; per-sample allocation not given. Repertoires of vaccine and placebo recipients were sequenced from samples collected on day 63 after the first injection. Between 29 July and 7 August 2020, Cohort 1b enrolled some 25 adults aged 18-55 years at one site in Boston, USA. As a vaccine, Ad26.COV2.S was a replication-incompetent adenovirus type 26 vector that expressed a prefusion-stabilized SARS-CoV-2 spike protein derived from the original Wuhan strain. Trimming takes 6 bases from V and 2 bases from J, and the germline ends sit 16 bases apart. Looking up the germline V gene yields CDR1 MDHEN and CDR2 SYDVKM. The cysteine opens and the phenylalanine closes a CDR3 of 15 amino acids. The read is trimmed to its CDR3 DNA, 45 bases read in frame from base 1.

As for this clone: Its cognate antigen has yet to be identified. Base qualities are not recorded, but no much larger clone differs from it by a single base.

Specimen: peripheral blood, collected in a trial of Ad26.COV2.S vaccine versus placebo. This TCR came from a person aged 18-65 years who received the Ad26.COV2.S COVID-19 vaccine or a placebo. The chain employs TRBV28 and TRBJ1-1; TRBD1 might be the D gene, on 5 matching bases. The bases are TGTGCCAGCAGGGCTTACAGGAACCTTAACACTGAAGCTTTCTTT. This sequence encodes CASRAYRNLNTEAFF.